This is a list of T cell receptor beta chains from one sample in a study of cytomegalovirus exposure and HLA in healthy donors. Assay used: immunoSEQ multiplex PCR; TCRdb lists only in-frame clones, some missing. The sample shows 90,000 to 130,000 clones, around nine tenths of them seen only once. The specimen was PBMCs. The receptors were sampled from a young woman in good health and CMV-seronegative. CDR3s include the opening cysteine and the closing phenylalanine or tryptophan. A D gene is named only where the DNA matches it firmly. A clone size is listed for some rows: how often the clone was seen (once, few, many), or a class if it is expanded.

clone size: NA; V gene: TRBV10-1; D gene: TRBD1; J gene: TRBJ2-1; CDR3 DNA: TGCGCCAGCAGGGGGACAGACAATGAGCAGTTCTTC; CDR3 protein: CASRGTDNEQFF
clone size: few; V gene: TRBV5-1; D gene: TRBD1; J gene: TRBJ1-5; CDR3 DNA: TGCGCCAGCAGCCTGGACAGGGGGCATCAGCCCCAGCATTTT; CDR3 protein: CASSLDRGHQPQHF
clone size: few; V gene: TRBV5-1; D gene: TRBD1; J gene: TRBJ2-1; CDR3 DNA: TGCGCCAGCAGCTCGACCCGGGACAGGGGTTCCTACAATGAGCAGTTCTTC; CDR3 protein: CASSSTRDRGSYNEQFF
clone size: few; V gene: TRBV18; D gene: NA; J gene: TRBJ1-1; CDR3 DNA: TGTGCCAGCTCACCAGGGGGGGACACTGAAGCTTTCTTT; CDR3 protein: CASSPGGDTEAFF
clone size: NA; V gene: TRBV28; D gene: NA; J gene: TRBJ1-1; CDR3 DNA: TGTGCCAGCAGGCGCAGGGAGGTCGGAGAAGCTTTCTTT; CDR3 protein: CASRRREVGEAFF
clone size: NA; V gene: TRBV7-9; D gene: NA; J gene: TRBJ1-5; CDR3 DNA: TGTGCCAGCAGCTTAGGCGGGTACGATAGCAATCAGCCCCAGCATTTT; CDR3 protein: CASSLGGYDSNQPQHF
clone size: NA; V gene: TRBV30; D gene: TRBD2; J gene: TRBJ2-5; CDR3 DNA: TGTGCCTGGAGTCTCGCTAGCGGGGGATACCAAGAGACCCAGTACTTC; CDR3 protein: CAWSLASGGYQETQYF
clone size: few; V gene: TRBV18; D gene: TRBD2; J gene: TRBJ2-7; CDR3 DNA: TGTGCCAGCTCACCTACTAGCGGTCTCGTGTACGAGCAGTACTTC; CDR3 protein: CASSPTSGLVYEQYF
clone size: NA; V gene: TRBV28; D gene: NA; J gene: TRBJ1-2; CDR3 DNA: TGTGCCAGCAGTTCCCCAGGGGTCGGTGCTGGCTACACCTTC; CDR3 protein: CASSSPGVGAGYTF
clone size: NA; V gene: TRBV9; D gene: TRBD1; J gene: TRBJ2-5; CDR3 DNA: TGTGCCAGCAGCGCCCGGACAGGCCTAGCCAGCCAAGAGACCCAGTACTTC; CDR3 protein: CASSARTGLASQETQYF
clone size: NA; V gene: TRBV5-1; D gene: TRBD1; J gene: TRBJ1-1; CDR3 DNA: TGCGCCAGCATAAGGGGGACAGCAAACACTGAAGCTTTCTTT; CDR3 protein: CASIRGTANTEAFF
clone size: NA; V gene: TRBV18; D gene: TRBD2; J gene: TRBJ2-7; CDR3 DNA: TGTGCCAGCTCCCCATCCGGGGGGGGGTTCTACGAGCAGTACTTC; CDR3 protein: CASSPSGGGFYEQYF
clone size: few; V gene: TRBV10-3; D gene: NA; J gene: TRBJ2-1; CDR3 DNA: TGTGCCATCAGCGCAGTGGAGCAGTTCTTC; CDR3 protein: CAISAVEQFF
clone size: NA; V gene: TRBV7-3; D gene: NA; J gene: TRBJ2-7; CDR3 DNA: TGTGCCAGCAGCTTAAGCGGCTCCTACGAGCAGTACTTC; CDR3 protein: CASSLSGSYEQYF
clone size: once; V gene: TRBV7-9; D gene: TRBD1; J gene: TRBJ2-7; CDR3 DNA: TGTGCCAGCAGCGCGACGACAGGGCAATCCTACGAGCAGTACTTC; CDR3 protein: CASSATTGQSYEQYF
clone size: NA; V gene: TRBV4-1; D gene: NA; J gene: TRBJ2-7; CDR3 DNA: TGCGCCAGCAGCCAACCGACTGAGTCCTACGAGCAGTACTTC; CDR3 protein: CASSQPTESYEQYF
clone size: NA; V gene: TRBV11-3; D gene: NA; J gene: TRBJ2-2; CDR3 DNA: TGTGCCAGCAGCGCGCGGGATGCCGGGGAGCTGTTTTTT; CDR3 protein: CASSARDAGELFF
clone size: once; V gene: TRBV2; D gene: TRBD1; J gene: TRBJ1-5; CDR3 DNA: TGTGCCAGCAGTGAAGCGCTTCAGGGGCCCTTGACAGGGGACAATCAGCCCCAGCATTTT; CDR3 protein: CASSEALQGPLTGDNQPQHF
clone size: NA; V gene: TRBV5-6; D gene: NA; J gene: TRBJ2-7; CDR3 DNA: TGTGCCAGCAGCTTGGTGGGCAGGGGGGACGAGCAGTACTTC; CDR3 protein: CASSLVGRGDEQYF
clone size: NA; V gene: TRBV11-2; D gene: NA; J gene: TRBJ1-3; CDR3 DNA: TGTGCCAGCAGCTTCAGTCACAGGGCCCGTCTAGGAAACACCATATATTTT; CDR3 protein: CASSFSHRARLGNTIYF
clone size: NA; V gene: TRBV9; D gene: NA; J gene: TRBJ2-7; CDR3 DNA: TGTGCCAGCAGCGTTGGGGGGAGCTACGAGCAGTACTTC; CDR3 protein: CASSVGGSYEQYF
clone size: NA; V gene: TRBV9; D gene: NA; J gene: TRBJ2-3; CDR3 DNA: TGTGCCAGCAGCGTATCCGGGGGTACTAGCACAGATACGCAGTATTTT; CDR3 protein: CASSVSGGTSTDTQYF
clone size: NA; V gene: TRBV11-2; D gene: NA; J gene: TRBJ1-1; CDR3 DNA: TGTGCCAGTTCGGAGAGGGCCCAGGTAACTGAAGCTTTCTTT; CDR3 protein: CASSERAQVTEAFF
clone size: NA; V gene: TRBV30; D gene: TRBD1; J gene: TRBJ2-7; CDR3 DNA: TGTGCCTGGAGTGTGGCAGGGGGCCCTCTACAGTACTTC; CDR3 protein: CAWSVAGGPLQYF
clone size: NA; V gene: TRBV7-9; D gene: NA; J gene: TRBJ1-1; CDR3 DNA: TGTGCCAGCAGCGCCACAGGTGAAGCTTTCTTT; CDR3 protein: CASSATGEAFF
clone size: once; V gene: TRBV15; D gene: NA; J gene: TRBJ1-2; CDR3 DNA: TGTGCCACCAGCAGAGAGGTGACAGGAGACTATGGCTACACCTTC; CDR3 protein: CATSREVTGDYGYTF
clone size: NA; V gene: TRBV28; D gene: TRBD1; J gene: TRBJ1-2; CDR3 DNA: TGTGCCAGCAGTCCCGACAGGGAAGGAAGCTATGGCTACACCTTC; CDR3 protein: CASSPDREGSYGYTF
clone size: NA; V gene: TRBV7-9; D gene: TRBD2; J gene: TRBJ2-3; CDR3 DNA: TGTGCCAGCAGCCACGGGGGGGCAGGGGACACAGATACGCAGTATTTT; CDR3 protein: CASSHGGAGDTDTQYF
clone size: few; V gene: TRBV5-4; D gene: TRBD1; J gene: TRBJ1-2; CDR3 DNA: TGTGCCAGCAGCTTGAGGCAGGGGGCGCGCGGCTACACCTTC; CDR3 protein: CASSLRQGARGYTF
clone size: few; V gene: TRBV2; D gene: NA; J gene: TRBJ1-1; CDR3 DNA: TGTGCCAGCAGTGGTCAGGTCCCTCGTCCGGAAGCTTTCTTT; CDR3 protein: CASSGQVPRPEAFF
clone size: NA; V gene: TRBV7-8; D gene: TRBD1; J gene: TRBJ2-7; CDR3 DNA: TGTGCCAGCAGCTCGCTCGACAGGGGGGCCTACGAGCAGTACTTC; CDR3 protein: CASSSLDRGAYEQYF
clone size: NA; V gene: TRBV28; D gene: TRBD1; J gene: TRBJ2-7; CDR3 DNA: TGTGCCAGCAGTTTCCAGGGGGAAGCCTACGAGCAGTACTTC; CDR3 protein: CASSFQGEAYEQYF